The T cell receptor (beta chain) described here comes from a study of T cell clonality in common variable immunodeficiency. General study points: Fewer TCRbeta clones were shared among CVID subjects than controls.

Sequenced by immunoSEQ multiplex PCR; TCRdb stores in-frame clones only, minus some. The sample was found to contain tens of thousands of clones, and every one recurs. This clone was counted at least ten times. Its antigen remains unidentified. Sequencing ends 3 residues short of the CDR3 end; the germline J gene provides the rest. Germline V CDR1 and CDR2: MNHNS, SASEGT. The CDR3 has 15 residues. V shed 3 bases and J 6 bases; nucleotides not matched to a gene: 8. The TCR comes from a person aged 18 to 75 in good health. The V call is TRBV6-1, the J call TRBJ1-2; TRBD1 matches at 9 bases. Sequenced material: peripheral blood mononuclear cells. The CDR3 region is CASSDRDRALDGYTF. The part of the CDR3 DNA that was read is TGTGCCAGCAGTGATCGGGACAGGGCTTTGGATGGC.